The source of this TCR beta chain is a study of beta chain features in type 1 diabetes. About the research overall: Patients and healthy donors were similar in age, gender and cell yields. Overall study results and limits: There was a moderate but significant shortening of TCRB CDR3s in all four CD4+ subsets of Type 1 diabetes patients.

The V end was cut by 0 bases, the J end by 3 bases, with 9 bases between. This CDR3 has 15 residues. CDR1 and CDR2 (germline): ENHRY, SYGVKD. Purity of each sorted population was above 98%. This clone was counted ten times or more. Its target is not known. TCRB transcripts that were expressed got sequenced, as all of the isolated RNA had been reverse transcribed. Method: immunoSEQ multiplex PCR; TCRdb's copy keeps in-frame clones and lacks some. The data hold hundreds of thousands of clones, with 9.3% observed a single time. The sequenced material came from central memory CD4+ T cells from blood. This receptor was identified in a man under 40 with type 1 diabetes. The rearrangement links TRBV10-3 to TRBJ2-1; perhaps TRBD1 as D (6 bases). In DNA form, the CDR3 reads TGTGCCATCAGTGAGTCCAGGGGCAACTACAATGAGCAGTTCTTC. It encodes CAISESRGNYNEQFF.